Listed below are T cell receptor beta chains from one sample, sequenced in a study of patients and donors after allogeneic stem cell transplantation. TCRdb recomputed calls from the RT-PCR reads with MiXCR, one row per CDR3 protein. The table includes tens of thousands of distinct CDR3 sequences, about 30% detected once. Sample: blood, either unsorted or a sorted T cell fraction (not recorded which). The receptors originated from a human donor who was either an allogeneic HSCT recipient or a stem cell or donor lymphocyte infusion donor (not recorded which). It is not recorded whose cells these are; they may come from a transplant donor. Both conserved end residues are part of each CDR3. The order of the fields is J gene, clone size, V gene, D gene, CDR3 DNA, CDR3 protein. A D gene is named only where the DNA matches it firmly. Only part of the rows carry a size: once, few, many, or a class if the clone is expanded.

TRBJ2-5	once	TRBV27	NA	TGTGCCAGCAGTTTGAGGAAGGTATCCAGACGACAGCAAGAGAGCCAGTACTTC	CASSLRKVSRRQQESQYF
TRBJ1-3	medium-sized	TRBV7-9	TRBD1	TGTGCCAGCAGCTTACCCCAATCTCAGGGGGCGATGAGTTTT	CASSLPQSQGAMSF
TRBJ1-1	few	TRBV5-1	NA	TGCGCCAGCACGACAGATACTGAAGCTTTCTTT	CASTTDTEAFF
TRBJ1-4	NA	TRBV6-5	TRBD1	TGTGCCAGCTCCCGGGACAGAAAGGAAAAACTGTTTTTT	CASSRDRKEKLFF
TRBJ2-6	NA	TRBV5-1	NA	TGCGCCAGCAGCGCGCAAAGCTCTGGGGCCAACGTCCTGACTTTC	CASSAQSSGANVLTF
TRBJ2-2	NA	TRBV7-3	NA	TGTGCCAGCAGCTTAGGTCCGGCAGGGACGAACACCGGGGAGCTGTTTTTT	CASSLGPAGTNTGELFF
TRBJ2-3	NA	TRBV12-3/TRBV12-4	TRBD1	TGTGCCAGCGAGGGGGACAGGGGCACAGATACGCAGTATTTT	CASEGDRGTDTQYF
TRBJ2-5	NA	TRBV5-5	NA	TGTGCCAGCAGCTTGGAAGGAGGAGCCGAGACCCAGTACTTC	CASSLEGGAETQYF
TRBJ1-1	NA	TRBV7-2	TRBD1	TGTGCCAGCAGCTTAGGACAGGGGAGAACTGAAGCTTTCTTT	CASSLGQGRTEAFF
TRBJ1-1	many	TRBV10-3	NA	TGTGCCATCAGTGAAGCGATGAACACTGAAGCTTTCTTT	CAISEAMNTEAFF
TRBJ1-4	many	TRBV12-3/TRBV12-4	NA	TGTGCCAGCGTGGCTACAACTAATGAAAAACTGTTTTTT	CASVATTNEKLFF
TRBJ1-1	few	TRBV29-1	NA	TGCAGCGTTGAGTCAGGGGCGACCACTGAAGCTTTCTTT	CSVESGATTEAFF
TRBJ1-1	NA	TRBV5-6	NA	TGTGCCAGCAGCTTAAAACAGGGGAACACTGAAGCTTTCTTT	CASSLKQGNTEAFF
TRBJ1-1	NA	TRBV11-2	NA	TGTGCCAGCAGCTTAGGACTTGGGGCATACACTGAAGCTTTCTTT	CASSLGLGAYTEAFF
TRBJ2-3	few	TRBV7-2	TRBD1	TGTGCCACCACACCGACAGGGGGAAGAGATACGCAGTATTTT	CATTPTGGRDTQYF
TRBJ1-5	NA	TRBV20-1	TRBD1	TGCAGTGCTAGAGATATGACAGGGAGCCAGCCCCAGCATTTT	CSARDMTGSQPQHF
TRBJ2-5	NA	TRBV12-3/TRBV12-4	NA	TGTGCCAGCAGTTTATCGGAGACCCAGTACTTC	CASSLSETQYF
TRBJ2-3	many	TRBV5-1	NA	TGCGCCAGCAGCTTAGGGGGCACAGATACGCAGTATTTT	CASSLGGTDTQYF
TRBJ1-2	NA	TRBV29-1	NA	TGCAGCGTTGAACTCCCAGGGCTCCCCTATGGCTACACCTTC	CSVELPGLPYGYTF
TRBJ2-2	NA	TRBV12-3/TRBV12-4	TRBD1	TGTGCCACCGGGAATCCGGGACAGGGGGACACCGGGGAGCTGTTTTTT	CATGNPGQGDTGELFF
TRBJ1-5	few	TRBV12-3/TRBV12-4	TRBD1	TGTGCCAGCAGTTTTAGGGACAGGGTCACTATGGGGGGTTATAGCAATCAGCCCCAGCATTTT	CASSFRDRVTMGGYSNQPQHF
TRBJ2-5	NA	TRBV7-2	NA	TGTGCCAGCAGCTTAGTTGCTTGGACGTTACAAGAGACCCAGTACTTC	CASSLVAWTLQETQYF
TRBJ2-5	NA	TRBV13	NA	TGTGCCAGCAGCTTAAGACGGTTGGAAGAGACCCAGTACTTC	CASSLRRLEETQYF
TRBJ1-1	NA	TRBV29-1	TRBD1	TGCAGCGTGGTAAAGGGGGCGCGGAACACTGAAGCTTTCTTT	CSVVKGARNTEAFF
TRBJ2-1	NA	TRBV7-9	NA	TGTGCCAGCAGCTCGGGTATGGGGGGCGGAGGCGATGAGCAGTTCTTC	CASSSGMGGGGDEQFF
TRBJ2-5	once	TRBV12-3/TRBV12-4	NA	TGTGCCAGCAAAAAAAGGCTAGAAGAGACCCAGTACTTC	CASKKRLEETQYF
TRBJ2-2	NA	TRBV20-1	NA	TGCAGTGCTAGAGATCGGTACACCGGGGAGCTGTTTTTT	CSARDRYTGELFF
TRBJ1-5	NA	TRBV7-6	NA	TGTGCCAGCAGCTTAGGGGCTAGCAATCAGCCCCAGCATTTT	CASSLGASNQPQHF
TRBJ1-1	NA	TRBV18	NA	TGTGCCAGCTTAACAGGTTACATGAACACTGAAGCTTTCTTT	CASLTGYMNTEAFF
TRBJ2-7	NA	TRBV5-5	NA	TGTGCCAGCAGCACAAACTGGGGACGGTCCACCTCCTACGAGCAGTACTTC	CASSTNWGRSTSYEQYF
TRBJ2-5	NA	TRBV7-2	NA	TGTGCCAGCAGCTGGACAGTCAGACAAGAGACCCAGTACTTC	CASSWTVRQETQYF
TRBJ2-1	few	TRBV12-3/TRBV12-4	NA	TGTGCCAGCAGCCTAGAGGGACTTCCTACCTACAATGAGCAGTTCTTC	CASSLEGLPTYNEQFF
TRBJ1-1	NA	TRBV28	NA	TGTGCCAGCAGCACGACACCCCTGAACACTGAAGCTTTCTTT	CASSTTPLNTEAFF